Below, 13 T cell receptor beta chains from the same sample are listed, as sequenced in a study of cytomegalovirus exposure and HLA in healthy donors. It was with 60 Vbeta and 13 Jbeta primers that the PCR ran. This table comes from immunoSEQ multiplex PCR, and its TCRdb copy is limited to in-frame clones, with some not included. The sample records 150,000 to 200,000 clones, about four fifths being singletons. Sequencing was performed on PBMCs. The receptors here all came from a man aged 25-45 years in good health and CMV-seropositive.

This chain links TRBV11-3 with TRBJ2-5; 9 positions match TRBD2. The germline gives CDR1 SGHNT, CDR2 YENEEA. The CDR3 is 16 amino acids. V shed 1 base and J 5 bases; nucleotides not matched to a gene: 8. The CDR3 DNA reads as TGTGCCAGCAGCTTAGGAGTAGCGGGAGATCTGGAGACCCAGTACTTC. It yields the protein CASSLGVAGDLETQYF.

The chain links TRBV5-1 to TRBJ2-3; 10 positions match TRBD2. Germline-derived CDR1 and CDR2 are SGHRS and YFSETQ. V was pared by 0 bases and J by 6 bases, with 4 bases of the junction left unmatched. This CDR3 comprises 15 residues. DNA for the CDR3: TGCGCCAGCAGCTTGGTTTCTAGCGGGAGTGATACGCAGTATTTT. Protein product: CASSLVSSGSDTQYF.

This chain links TRBV27 with TRBJ2-7, with 7 bases that match TRBD1. The junction had 2 bases not matched to a gene; V was cut back by 2 bases and J by 1 base. Germline CDR1 MNHEY, CDR2 SMNVEV (reference sequence). The CDR3 contains 14 residues. In nucleotides, the CDR3 is TGTGCCAGCAGTTTAGTGGGACAGTCCTACGAGCAGTACTTC. This translates into CASSLVGQSYEQYF.

The CDR3 loop is CASSSQPGTSSPQYF. CDR3 in DNA: TGTGCCAGTAGTTCCCAGCCCGGGACTAGCTCTCCGCAGTACTTC. The rearrangement links TRBV19 to TRBJ2-7, with 9 bases that match TRBD2. Germline values: CDR1 LNHDA, CDR2 SQIVND (reference sequence). With V trimmed by 5 bases and J by 9 bases, 14 bases remained unmatched. The CDR3 runs 15 residues.

The V gene is TRBV19, the J gene TRBJ2-6, with 9 bases lining up with TRBD1. CDR3 size: 17 residues. The V and J ends lost 5 bases and 1 base, in that order; junction bases with no gene match: 6. Germline V gene sequence: CDR1 LNHDA, CDR2 SQIVND (reference sequence). The CDR3 bases are TGTGCCAGTAGTGTGGACAGGGGTTTATCTGGGGCCAACGTCCTGACTTTC. It yields the protein CASSVDRGLSGANVLTF.

The chain joins TRBV28 to TRBJ2-2; D is unresolved. V lost 3 bases, J lost 6 bases, and 8 bases lay in between. Germline CDR1 and CDR2: MDHEN and SYDVKM. CDR3 size: 13 residues. The CDR3 loop is CASSFRGPGELFF. CDR3 DNA sequence: TGTGCCAGCAGTTTCAGAGGTCCCGGGGAGCTGTTTTTT. Full variable domain (outside the CDR3, taken from reference TRBV28 and TRBJ2-2): DVKVTQSSRYLVKRTGEKVFLECVQDMDHENMFWYRQDPGLGLRLIYFSYDVKMKEKGDIPEGYSVSREKKERFSLILESASTNQTSMYLCASSFRGPGELFFGEGSRLTVL.

Only a few counts were recorded for this clone. The CDR3: CATRGGSTDTQYF. For the CDR3, the DNA is TGTGCCACCAGAGGCGGGAGTACAGATACGCAGTATTTT. J is TRBJ2-3 and V is TRBV15; 7 bases map to TRBD2. V shed 6 bases and J 3 bases; nucleotides not matched to a gene: 3. This CDR3 region has 13 residues. Looked up from germline, CDR1 is LNHNV and CDR2 is YYDKDF (reference sequence). The full variable domain, its missing parts supplied by reference TRBV15 and TRBJ2-3, is DAMVIQNPRYQVTQFGKPVTLSCSQTLNHNVMYWYQQKSSQAPKLLFHYYDKDFNNEADTPDNFQSRRPNTSFCFLDIRSPGLGDTAMYLCATRGGSTDTQYFGPGTRLTVL.

This clone was observed a single time. The chain combines TRBV28 with TRBJ2-4, with 8 nucleotides matching TRBD1. There are 15 residues in the CDR3. V was pared by 2 bases and J by 4 bases, with 4 bases of the junction left unmatched. The germline V gene has CDR1 MDHEN and CDR2 SYDVKM. The CDR3 nucleotides are TGTGCCAGCAGTTTAGGGGACAGGCTAAAAAACATTCAGTACTTC. Translated: CASSLGDRLKNIQYF. Variable domain in full (rest from reference TRBV28 and TRBJ2-4): DVKVTQSSRYLVKRTGEKVFLECVQDMDHENMFWYRQDPGLGLRLIYFSYDVKMKEKGDIPEGYSVSREKKERFSLILESASTNQTSMYLCASSLGDRLKNIQYFGAGTRLSVL.

The chain joins TRBV7-9 to TRBJ2-1; 12 bases align to TRBD2. This CDR3 spans 16 amino acids. Germline values: CDR1 SEHNR, CDR2 FQNEAQ (reference sequence). V trimming: 2 bases; J trimming: 4 bases; junction bases outside the gene matches: 3. The CDR3 bases are TGTGCCAGCAGCTTAAGGACTAGCGGGGTATACAATGAGCAGTTCTTC. Translation: CASSLRTSGVYNEQFF.

The chain couples TRBV5-1 to TRBJ2-3, with a tentative D call TRBD1 (6 bases). The CDR3 consists of 13 residues. Trimming stripped 7 bases from V and 0 bases from J, with 9 bases between. The germline V gene has CDR1 SGHRS and CDR2 YFSETQ. DNA for the CDR3: TGCGCCAGCGTTGGACAGAGCACAGATACGCAGTATTTT. Its protein product is CASVGQSTDTQYF.

In this sample, this clone turned up a few times. This sequence joins TRBV30 and TRBJ1-1; TRBD1 aligns across 10 bases. V lost 3 bases and J lost 5; bases outside the gene matches: 6. CDR1 and CDR2 (germline): GTSNPN, SVGIG (reference sequence). The CDR3 runs 14 residues. CDR3 in amino acids: CAWSEGTGVTEAFF. CDR3 coding DNA: TGTGCCTGGAGCGAGGGGACAGGGGTTACTGAAGCTTTCTTT.

The chain links TRBV4-2 to TRBJ2-7, with 8 bases fitting TRBD2. The germline V gene encodes CDR1 LGHNA and CDR2 YNFKEQ. The V segment lost 4 bases and the J segment 2 bases; nucleotides outside the gene matches: 10. This CDR3 is built from 16 residues. CDR3 in amino acids: CASSPQPGTRAYEQYF. The DNA of the CDR3 is TGTGCCAGCAGCCCCCAGCCCGGGACTAGAGCCTACGAGCAGTACTTC.

This clone is a singleton in its sample. The V and J genes are TRBV7-9 and TRBJ2-7, with 8 positions matching TRBD1. In germline, CDR1 is SEHNR, CDR2 FQNEAQ (reference sequence). Germline trimming cut 3 bases from V and 2 bases from J; bases unmatched to any gene: 6. CDR3 length: 15 residues. As DNA, the CDR3 is TGTGCCAGCAGCTTCCCGGGACAGGCGACCTACGAGCAGTACTTC. Translating gives CASSFPGQATYEQYF.